The present T cell receptor (beta chain) was sequenced within a study of graft-versus-host responses after intestinal transplantation. Study summary: Transplants were multivisceral, liver-intestinal, or isolated intestinal. Whole-study findings and limits: Graft-donor T cell macrochimerism coincided with high graft-versus-host to host-versus-graft clonal ratios in allografts. Among recipient marrow samples, GvH clones were found; some appeared first in ileum or blood. Association was observed between peak circulating GvH clone levels and early post-transplant HvG declines.

Documented time point: postoperative day 105 after intestinal transplantation (dayNNNN = postoperative day). Points on this clone: Antigen specificity is unknown.

TCRdb's copy holds only in-frame clones and misses some; the assay was immunoSEQ multiplex PCR. The top ten clones hold under 3.5% of a sample with some 10,000 clones, roughly 90% of them seen once. Germline V gene data show CDR1 as SGHRS and CDR2 as YFSETQ. V gave up 4 bases and J gave up 6 bases, with 17 bases separating them. There are 15 residues in the CDR3. Sequences were derived from PBMCs, sampled 105 days after intestinal transplantation. This clonotype originated in a human patient who received an intestinal transplant, so some T cells may come from the graft donor. This chain links TRBV5-1 with TRBJ2-1; the D gene is possibly TRBD2 (6 bases). As DNA, the CDR3 is TGCGCCAGCAGCGGGGGTGGGGACTTAGGCAATGAGCAGTTCTTC. Encoded protein: CASSGGGDLGNEQFF.